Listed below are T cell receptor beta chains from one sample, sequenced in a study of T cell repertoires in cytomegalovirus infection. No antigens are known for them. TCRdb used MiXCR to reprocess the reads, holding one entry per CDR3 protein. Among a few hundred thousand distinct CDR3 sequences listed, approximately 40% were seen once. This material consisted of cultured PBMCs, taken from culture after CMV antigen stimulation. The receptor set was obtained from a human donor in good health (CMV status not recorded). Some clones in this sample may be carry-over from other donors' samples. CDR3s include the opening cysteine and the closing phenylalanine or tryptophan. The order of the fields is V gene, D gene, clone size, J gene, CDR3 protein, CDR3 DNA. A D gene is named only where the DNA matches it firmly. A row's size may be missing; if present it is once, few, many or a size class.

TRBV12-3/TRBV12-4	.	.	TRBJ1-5	CASSLFPQFNQPQHF	TGTGCCAGCAGTTTATTCCCACAGTTCAATCAGCCCCAGCATTTT
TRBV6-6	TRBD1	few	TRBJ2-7	CASSLTGSEQYF	TGTGCCAGCAGTCTGACAGGGAGCGAGCAGTACTTC
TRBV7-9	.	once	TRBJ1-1	CASSLWGRGTEAFF	TGTGCCAGCAGCTTATGGGGGCGGGGCACTGAAGCTTTCTTT
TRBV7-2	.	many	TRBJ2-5	CASSLTREAGGTQYF	TGTGCCAGCAGCTTAACGAGGGAGGCAGGGGGGACCCAGTACTTC
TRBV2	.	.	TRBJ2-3	CASSAERSGTDTQYF	TGTGCCAGCAGTGCTGAACGGAGTGGGACAGATACGCAGTATTTT
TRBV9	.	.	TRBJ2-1	CASSALRNEQFF	TGTGCCAGCAGCGCCCTCAGGAATGAGCAGTTCTTC
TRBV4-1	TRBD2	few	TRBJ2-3	CASSQDRPGGTDTQYF	TGCGCCAGCAGCCAAGATAGACCGGGGGGAACAGATACGCAGTATTTT
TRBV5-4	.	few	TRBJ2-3	CASSRAPGSTDTQYF	TGTGCCAGCAGCCGTGCCCCTGGGAGCACAGATACGCAGTATTTT
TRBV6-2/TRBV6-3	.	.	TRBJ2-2	CASSFPAANTGELFF	TGTGCCAGCAGTTTTCCGGCCGCGAACACCGGGGAGCTGTTTTTT
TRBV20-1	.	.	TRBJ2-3	CSALAGDADAGDTQYF	TGCAGTGCGTTGGCTGGGGACGCAGATGCAGGGGATACGCAGTATTTT
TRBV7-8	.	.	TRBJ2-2	CASSFLASAEYGELFF	TGTGCCAGCAGCTTCCTAGCCTCGGCCGAGTACGGGGAGCTGTTTTTT
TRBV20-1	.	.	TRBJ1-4	CSARRQGKGEKLFF	TGCAGTGCTAGACGCCAGGGTAAAGGTGAAAAACTGTTTTTT
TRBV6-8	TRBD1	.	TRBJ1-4	CASSPHPGQANEKLFF	TGTGCCAGCAGTCCCCACCCGGGACAGGCTAATGAAAAACTGTTTTTT
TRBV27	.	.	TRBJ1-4	CASSFGGPGFDEKLFF	TGTGCCAGCAGTTTTGGAGGACCCGGATTTGATGAAAAACTGTTTTTT
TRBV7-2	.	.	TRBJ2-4	CASSPLMGGWGYF	TGTGCCAGCAGCCCCCTAATGGGCGGGTGGGGGTACTTC
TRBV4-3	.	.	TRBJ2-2	CASASLGTGELFF	TGCGCCAGCGCTAGCTTGGGCACCGGGGAGCTGTTTTTT
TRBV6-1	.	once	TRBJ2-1	CASSLIRAGSYNEQFF	TGTGCCAGCAGTCTTATAAGAGCGGGCTCCTACAATGAGCAGTTCTTC
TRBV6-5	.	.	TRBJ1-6	CASSRGAHSSYNSPLHF	TGTGCCAGCAGTCGGGGAGCCCACAGCTCCTATAATTCACCCCTCCACTTT
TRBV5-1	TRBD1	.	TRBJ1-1	CASSIRTGRADTEAFF	TGCGCCAGCAGCATCAGGACAGGGCGTGCGGACACTGAAGCTTTCTTT
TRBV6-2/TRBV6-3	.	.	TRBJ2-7	CASTQGGNYEQYF	TGTGCCAGCACCCAGGGTGGGAACTACGAGCAGTACTTC
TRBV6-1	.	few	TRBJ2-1	CASSRSGRWGNEQFF	TGTGCCAGCAGCAGATCGGGTCGATGGGGGAATGAGCAGTTCTTC
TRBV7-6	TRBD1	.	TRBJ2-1	CASSYRQGYNEQFF	TGTGCCAGCAGCTACAGACAGGGCTACAATGAGCAGTTCTTC
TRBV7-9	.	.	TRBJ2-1	CASTTLRANEQFF	TGTGCCAGCACCACCTTAAGGGCGAATGAGCAGTTCTTC